The sample holds one count of the clone carrying this T cell receptor beta chain. The sample originates from a study of blood T cell repertoires in COVID-19. Study details: Spain, Italy and the United States supplied samples that represented acute and convalescent COVID-19.

Method: immunoSEQ multiplex PCR; TCRdb's copy keeps in-frame clones and lacks some. The data contain tens of thousands of clones, over 70% of them singletons. The sample was peripheral blood. This sequence was found in a man in his fifties with active COVID-19.

CDR3 bases: TGTGCCAGTAGTCCCGCTCGCTACACAGATACGCAGTATTTT. This sequence encodes CASSPARYTDTQYF. The chain recombines TRBV19 with TRBJ2-3; D call uncertain. Trimming left V 5 bases short and J 2 bases short, with 11 bases between. The CDR3 covers 14 residues. Germline V CDR1 and CDR2: LNHDA, SQIVND (reference sequence).